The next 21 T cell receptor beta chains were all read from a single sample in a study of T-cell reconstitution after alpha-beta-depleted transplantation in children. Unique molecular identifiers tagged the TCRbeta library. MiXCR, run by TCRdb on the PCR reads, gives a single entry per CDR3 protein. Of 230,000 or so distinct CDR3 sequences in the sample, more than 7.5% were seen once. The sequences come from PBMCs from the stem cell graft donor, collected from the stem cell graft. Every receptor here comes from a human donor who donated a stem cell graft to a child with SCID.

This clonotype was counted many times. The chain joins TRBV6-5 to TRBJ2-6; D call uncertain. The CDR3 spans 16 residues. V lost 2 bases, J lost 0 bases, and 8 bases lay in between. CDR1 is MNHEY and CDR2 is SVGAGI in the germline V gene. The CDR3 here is CASSYGGLSGANVLTF. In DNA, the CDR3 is TGTGCCAGCAGTTACGGCGGCCTCTCTGGGGCCAACGTCCTGACTTTC.

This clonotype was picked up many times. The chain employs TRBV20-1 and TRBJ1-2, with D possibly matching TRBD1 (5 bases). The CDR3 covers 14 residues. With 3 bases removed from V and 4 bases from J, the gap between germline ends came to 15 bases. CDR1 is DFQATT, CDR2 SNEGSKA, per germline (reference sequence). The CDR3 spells CSASGRGVVYGYTF. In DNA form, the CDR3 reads TGCAGTGCTAGTGGTAGGGGTGTTGTCTATGGCTACACCTTC.

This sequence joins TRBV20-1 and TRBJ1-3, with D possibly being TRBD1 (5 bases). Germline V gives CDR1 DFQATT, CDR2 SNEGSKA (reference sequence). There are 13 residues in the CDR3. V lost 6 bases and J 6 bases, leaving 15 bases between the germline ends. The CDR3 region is CSATGWGVNTIYF. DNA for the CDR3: TGCAGTGCCACCGGTTGGGGGGTAAACACCATATATTTT.

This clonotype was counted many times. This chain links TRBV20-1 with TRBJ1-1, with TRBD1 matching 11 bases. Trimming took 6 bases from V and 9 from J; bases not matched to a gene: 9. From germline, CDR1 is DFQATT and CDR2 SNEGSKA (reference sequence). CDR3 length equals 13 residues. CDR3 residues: CSARRTGGGKAFF. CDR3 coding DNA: TGCAGTGCCCGTCGGACAGGGGGCGGGAAAGCTTTCTTT.

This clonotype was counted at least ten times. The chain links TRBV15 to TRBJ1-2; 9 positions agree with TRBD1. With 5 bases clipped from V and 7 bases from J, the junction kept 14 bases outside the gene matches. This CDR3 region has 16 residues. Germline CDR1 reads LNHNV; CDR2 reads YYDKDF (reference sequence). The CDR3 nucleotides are TGTGCCACCAGCCCTCAGATTATACAGGGGGCTGCTGGCTACACCTTC. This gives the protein CATSPQIIQGAAGYTF.

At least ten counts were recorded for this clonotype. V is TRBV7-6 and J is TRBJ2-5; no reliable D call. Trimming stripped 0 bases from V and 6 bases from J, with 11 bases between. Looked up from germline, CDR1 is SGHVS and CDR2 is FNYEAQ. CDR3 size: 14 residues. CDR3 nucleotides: TGTGCCAGCAGCTTAGCCAGGAGTGGGAAGACCCAGTACTTC. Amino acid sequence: CASSLARSGKTQYF.

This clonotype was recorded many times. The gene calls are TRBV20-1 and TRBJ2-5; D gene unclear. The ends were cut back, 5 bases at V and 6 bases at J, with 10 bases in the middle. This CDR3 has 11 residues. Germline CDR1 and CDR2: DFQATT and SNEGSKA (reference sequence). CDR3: CSAWFWKTQYF. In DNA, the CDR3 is TGCAGTGCTTGGTTTTGGAAGACCCAGTACTTC.

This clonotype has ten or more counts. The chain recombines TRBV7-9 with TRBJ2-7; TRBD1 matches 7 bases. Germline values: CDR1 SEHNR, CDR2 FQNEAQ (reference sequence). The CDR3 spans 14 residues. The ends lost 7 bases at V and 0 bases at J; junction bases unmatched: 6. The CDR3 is CASIEGQSSYEQYF. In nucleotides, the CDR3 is TGTGCCAGCATCGAGGGACAGAGCTCCTACGAGCAGTACTTC.

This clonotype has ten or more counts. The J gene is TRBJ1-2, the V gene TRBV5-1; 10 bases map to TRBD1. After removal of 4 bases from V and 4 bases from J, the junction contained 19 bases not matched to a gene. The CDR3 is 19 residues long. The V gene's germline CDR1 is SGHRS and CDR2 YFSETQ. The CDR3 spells CASSRRVGTGQGDFYGYTF. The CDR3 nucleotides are TGCGCCAGCAGCCGTAGAGTGGGGACCGGACAGGGGGATTTCTATGGCTACACCTTC.

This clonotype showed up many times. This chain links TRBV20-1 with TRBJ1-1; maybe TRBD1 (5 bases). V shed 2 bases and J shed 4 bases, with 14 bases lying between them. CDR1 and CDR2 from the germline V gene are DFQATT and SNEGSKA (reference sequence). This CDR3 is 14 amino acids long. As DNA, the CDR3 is TGCAGTGCTAGAATCGGGGACGCGATCACTGAAGCTTTCTTT. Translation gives CSARIGDAITEAFF.

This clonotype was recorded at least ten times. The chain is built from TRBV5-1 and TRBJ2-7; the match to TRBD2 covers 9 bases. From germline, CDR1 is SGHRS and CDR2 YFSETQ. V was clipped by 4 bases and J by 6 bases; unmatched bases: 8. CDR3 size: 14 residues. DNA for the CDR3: TGCGCCAGCAGCCCGGGGACTAGCAGGGGCGAGCAGTACTTC. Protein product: CASSPGTSRGEQYF.

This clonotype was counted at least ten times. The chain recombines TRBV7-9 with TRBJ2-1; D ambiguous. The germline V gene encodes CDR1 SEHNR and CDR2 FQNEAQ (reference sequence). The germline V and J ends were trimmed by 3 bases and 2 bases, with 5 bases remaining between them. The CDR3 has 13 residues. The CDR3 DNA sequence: TGTGCCAGCAGCTTGTTAACCTACAATGAGCAGTTCTTC. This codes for CASSLLTYNEQFF.

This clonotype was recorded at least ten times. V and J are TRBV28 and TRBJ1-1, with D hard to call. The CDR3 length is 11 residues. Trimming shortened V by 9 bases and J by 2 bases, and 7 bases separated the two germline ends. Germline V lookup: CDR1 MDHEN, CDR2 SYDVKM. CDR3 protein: CASESNTEAFF. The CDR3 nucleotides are TGTGCCAGTGAGTCCAACACTGAAGCTTTCTTT. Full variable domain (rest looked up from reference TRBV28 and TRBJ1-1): DVKVTQSSRYLVKRTGEKVFLECVQDMDHENMFWYRQDPGLGLRLIYFSYDVKMKEKGDIPEGYSVSREKKERFSLILESASTNQTSMYLCASESNTEAFFGQGTRLTVV.

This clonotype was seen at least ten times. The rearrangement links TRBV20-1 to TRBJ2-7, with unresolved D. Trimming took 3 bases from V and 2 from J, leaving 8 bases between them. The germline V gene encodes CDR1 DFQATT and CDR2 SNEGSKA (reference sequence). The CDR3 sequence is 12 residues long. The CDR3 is CSASGNAYEQYF. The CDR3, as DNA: TGCAGTGCTAGTGGCAACGCCTACGAGCAGTACTTC.

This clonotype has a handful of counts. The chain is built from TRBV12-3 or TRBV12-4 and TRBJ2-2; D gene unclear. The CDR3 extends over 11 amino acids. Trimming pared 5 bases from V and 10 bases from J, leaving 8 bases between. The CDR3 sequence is CASSRVQELFF. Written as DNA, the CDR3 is TGTGCCAGCAGTCGGGTCCAGGAGCTGTTTTTT.

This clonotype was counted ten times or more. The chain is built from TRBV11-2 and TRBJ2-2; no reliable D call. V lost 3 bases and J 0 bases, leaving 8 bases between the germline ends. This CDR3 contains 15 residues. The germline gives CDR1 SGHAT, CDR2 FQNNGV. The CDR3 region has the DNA TGTGCCAGCAGCTTCACATACGCGAACACCGGGGAGCTGTTTTTT. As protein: CASSFTYANTGELFF.

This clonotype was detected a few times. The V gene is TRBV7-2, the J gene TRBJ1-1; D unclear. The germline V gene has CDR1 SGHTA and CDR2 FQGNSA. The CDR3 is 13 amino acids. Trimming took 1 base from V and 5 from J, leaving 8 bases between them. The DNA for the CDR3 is TGTGCCAGCAGCTTAGGGGTTGCGACTGAAGCTTTCTTT. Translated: CASSLGVATEAFF.

Written as DNA, the CDR3 is TGTGCCAGCAGCTCCTGGACAGGGGAAAATTCCGGGGAGCTGTTTTTT. It translates to CASSSWTGENSGELFF. The rearrangement joins TRBV11-2 to TRBJ2-2; 9 nucleotides line up with TRBD1. Germline lookup yields CDR1 SGHAT and CDR2 FQNNGV. The CDR3 covers 16 residues. The V segment lost 4 bases and the J segment 6 bases; nucleotides outside the gene matches: 9.

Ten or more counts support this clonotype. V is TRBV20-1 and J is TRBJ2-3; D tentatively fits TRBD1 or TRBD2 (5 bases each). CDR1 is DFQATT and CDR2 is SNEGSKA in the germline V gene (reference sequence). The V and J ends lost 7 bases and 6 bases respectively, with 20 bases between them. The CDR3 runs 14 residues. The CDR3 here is CSVSGGRGEDTQYF. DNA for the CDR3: TGCAGTGTCAGTGGGGGACGAGGGGAGGATACGCAGTATTTT.

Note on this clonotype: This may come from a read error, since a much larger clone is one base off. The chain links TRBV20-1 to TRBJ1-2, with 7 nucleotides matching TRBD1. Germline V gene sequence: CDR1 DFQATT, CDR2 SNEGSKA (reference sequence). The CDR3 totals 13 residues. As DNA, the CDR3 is TGCAGTGCTAGACCAGGGGGGAACTATGGCGACACCTTC. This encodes CSARPGGNYGDTF.

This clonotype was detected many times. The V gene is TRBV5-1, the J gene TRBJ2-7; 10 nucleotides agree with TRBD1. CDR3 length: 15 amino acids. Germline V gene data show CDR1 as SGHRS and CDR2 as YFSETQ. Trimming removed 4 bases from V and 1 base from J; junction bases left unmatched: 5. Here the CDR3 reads CASSRDRGTSYEQYF. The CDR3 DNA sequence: TGCGCCAGCAGCAGGGACAGGGGTACGTCCTACGAGCAGTACTTC.